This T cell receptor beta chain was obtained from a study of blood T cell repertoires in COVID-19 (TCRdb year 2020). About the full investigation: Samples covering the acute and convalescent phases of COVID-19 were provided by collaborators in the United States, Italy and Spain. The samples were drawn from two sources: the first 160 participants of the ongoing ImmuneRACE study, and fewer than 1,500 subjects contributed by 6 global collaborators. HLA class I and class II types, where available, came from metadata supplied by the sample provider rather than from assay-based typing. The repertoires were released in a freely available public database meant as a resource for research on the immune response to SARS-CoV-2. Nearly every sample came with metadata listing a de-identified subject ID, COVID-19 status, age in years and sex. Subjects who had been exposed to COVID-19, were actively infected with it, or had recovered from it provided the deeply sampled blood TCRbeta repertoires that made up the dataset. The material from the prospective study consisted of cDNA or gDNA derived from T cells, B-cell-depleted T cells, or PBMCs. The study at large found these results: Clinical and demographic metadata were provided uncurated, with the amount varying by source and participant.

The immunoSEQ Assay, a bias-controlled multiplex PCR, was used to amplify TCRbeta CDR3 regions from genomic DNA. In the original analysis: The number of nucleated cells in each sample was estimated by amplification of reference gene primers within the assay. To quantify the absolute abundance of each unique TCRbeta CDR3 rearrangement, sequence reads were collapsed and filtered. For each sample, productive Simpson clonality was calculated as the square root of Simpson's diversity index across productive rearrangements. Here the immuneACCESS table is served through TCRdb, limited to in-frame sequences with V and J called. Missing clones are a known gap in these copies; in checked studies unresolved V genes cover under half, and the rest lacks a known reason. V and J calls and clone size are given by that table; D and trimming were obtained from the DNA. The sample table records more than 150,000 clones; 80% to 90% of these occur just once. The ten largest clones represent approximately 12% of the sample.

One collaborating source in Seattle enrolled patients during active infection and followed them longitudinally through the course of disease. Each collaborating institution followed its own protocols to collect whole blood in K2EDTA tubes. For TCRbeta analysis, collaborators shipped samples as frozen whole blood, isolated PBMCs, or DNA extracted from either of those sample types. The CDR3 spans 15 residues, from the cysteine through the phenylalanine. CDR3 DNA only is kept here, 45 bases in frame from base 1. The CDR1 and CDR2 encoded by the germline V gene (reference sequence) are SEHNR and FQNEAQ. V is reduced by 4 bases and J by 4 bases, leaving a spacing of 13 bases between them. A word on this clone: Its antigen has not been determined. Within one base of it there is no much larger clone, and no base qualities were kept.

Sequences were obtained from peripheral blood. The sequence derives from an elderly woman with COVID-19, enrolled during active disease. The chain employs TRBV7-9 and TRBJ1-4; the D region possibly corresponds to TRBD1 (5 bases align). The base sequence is TGTGCCAGCAGCTGGGGGGGTGGAGGTAATGAAAAACTGTTTTTT. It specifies CASSWGGGGNEKLFF.